This TCR beta chain was recorded in a study of blood T cell repertoires in COVID-19. Study-wide background: The United States, Italy and Spain provided the acute and convalescent COVID-19 samples.

This CDR3 region has 16 residues. Losses at the gene ends were 2 bases for V and 5 bases for J; bases not matched to a gene: 6. Germline CDR1 reads MNHNS; CDR2 reads SASEGT. Participants were aged about 18 to 90 years, lived in about two dozen US areas, and enrolled virtually. Grouping used clinical history reported by participants in a survey and questionnaire. As originally analysed: Using reference gene primer amplification, nucleated cell counts were estimated. Repertoires were generated with immunoSEQ multiplex PCR, while TCRdb's copy carries only in-frame clones and drops some. The DNA gave D and trimming, while V, J and clone size come from that table. The sample carries approximately 220,000 clones, approximately 86% recorded once.

The chain recombines TRBV6-1 with TRBJ1-4; 9 bases fit TRBD1. Sequencing used PBMCs or T cells enriched from blood (not recorded which). The source of this sequence is a woman in her twenties or thirties with acute COVID-19. The CDR3 DNA is TGTGCCAGCAGTGAATCCACCGGGACAGGGAATGAAAAACTGTTTTTT. Its translation is CASSESTGTGNEKLFF.